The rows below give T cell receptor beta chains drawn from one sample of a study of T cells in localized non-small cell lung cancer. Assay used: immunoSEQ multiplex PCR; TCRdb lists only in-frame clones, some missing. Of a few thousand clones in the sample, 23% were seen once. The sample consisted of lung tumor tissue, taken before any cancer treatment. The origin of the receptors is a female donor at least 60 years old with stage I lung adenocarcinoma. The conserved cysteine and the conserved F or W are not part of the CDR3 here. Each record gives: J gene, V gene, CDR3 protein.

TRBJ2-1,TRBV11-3,ASSPRGGNYEQF
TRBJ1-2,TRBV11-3,ASSLLGPRDYGYT
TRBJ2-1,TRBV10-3,AITGTSVNEQF
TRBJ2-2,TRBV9,ASTPEAGGVIGELF
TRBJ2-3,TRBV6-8,ASTPRVRDTQY
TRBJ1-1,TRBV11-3,ASSWDRGDTEAF
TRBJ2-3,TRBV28,ASSFGGGSGRDTQY
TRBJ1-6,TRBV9,ASKPETYNSPLH
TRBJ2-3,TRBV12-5,ASGLGTSGGADTQY
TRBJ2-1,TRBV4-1,ASSPGEAEQF
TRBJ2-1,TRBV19,ASRQGGNEQF
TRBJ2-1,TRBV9,ASSARDPIYNEQF
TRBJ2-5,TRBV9,ASSPRGYKKETQY
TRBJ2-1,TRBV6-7,ASSRLRPGQGADNEQF
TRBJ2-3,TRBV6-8,ASSYFRTTGSYPDTQY
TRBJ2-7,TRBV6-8,ASSPGDSGGYEQY
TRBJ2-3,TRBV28,ASSLRGTYTDTQY
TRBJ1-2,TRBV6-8,ASSYSGGNYGYT
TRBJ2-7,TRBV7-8,ASKLAGVSEQY
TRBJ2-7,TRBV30,AWSGPPYREQY
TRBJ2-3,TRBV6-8,ASSALRGSTDTQY
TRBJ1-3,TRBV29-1,SARDRGSGNTIY